This TCR beta chain was captured in a study of blood T cells in healthy people across ages. Looking at the study overall: In model experiments, template switching was able to capture about one barcoded beta molecule for every two T cells that were present.

This clonotype came up many times. Its antigen is not known. Broader study findings: Since the PBMCs were unsorted, naive and antigen-experienced cells could not be conclusively compared.

Combining a sample-barcoded 5' primer with a J-beta primer mix, a second PCR ran for about 6 to 12 cycles. Every cDNA was tagged by a template-switch adaptor with 12 random nucleotides. Each CDR3 protein gets one entry after TCRdb re-called the 5' RACE reads with MiXCR. The sample has about 1,500,000 distinct CDR3 sequences; roughly 27% are singletons. This receptor was obtained from a woman aged 30 to 39 in good health. The specimen sequenced was blood.

The CDR3 is CASSLFTREQYF. CDR3 DNA sequence: TGTGCCAGCAGCTTGTTCACGCGGGAGCAGTACTTC. The chain combines TRBV5-6 with TRBJ2-7; D remains unclear. V dropped 1 base and J dropped 7 bases, with 9 bases sitting between them. The CDR3 consists of 12 residues. CDR1 is SGHDT, CDR2 YYEEEE, per germline.